What follows are 26 T cell receptor beta chains derived from one specimen sequenced in a study of blood T cells in healthy people across ages. Alongside a J-beta primer mix, a sample-barcoded 5' primer served in a second PCR lasting about 7 to 11 cycles. A single record per CDR3 protein comes from TCRdb applying MiXCR to the 5' RACE reads. The table has about 1.7 million distinct CDR3 sequences, over 25% seen once; the top ten hold 7.7%. The specimen was blood. The source of these receptors is a woman aged 25-40 years in good health.

The table lists this clonotype with a count of one. V gene TRBV28 combines with J gene TRBJ1-2, with TRBD1 identical over 7 bases. This CDR3 region has 17 residues. V shed 6 bases and J 1 base; nucleotides not matched to a gene: 14. In germline, CDR1 is MDHEN, CDR2 SYDVKM. The CDR3 region is CASREVSDREVNYGYTF. The CDR3, as DNA: TGTGCCAGCAGAGAAGTTTCTGACAGGGAAGTTAACTATGGCTACACCTTC.

This clonotype showed up just a few times. The V call is TRBV7-9, the J call TRBJ2-7; 10 nucleotides align to TRBD2. V lost 4 bases to trimming and J lost 2 bases; unmatched junction nucleotides: 14. CDR3 length equals 18 residues. In germline, CDR1 is SEHNR, CDR2 FQNEAQ (reference sequence). CDR3 amino acids: CASSSQYRTGLAAYEQYF. The DNA for the CDR3 is TGTGCCAGCAGCTCTCAATACCGAACCGGACTAGCGGCCTACGAGCAGTACTTC.

The CDR3 loop is CASSSQTGLQPQHF. CDR3 DNA: TGTGCCAGCAGTAGCCAGACAGGGCTACAGCCCCAGCATTTT. The genes are TRBV27 and TRBJ1-5, with TRBD1 matching 7 bases. The CDR3 has 14 residues. V shed 5 bases, J shed 7 bases, and the junction held 8 bases outside the gene matches. CDR1 is MNHEY and CDR2 is SMNVEV in the germline V gene (reference sequence).

This clonotype has at least ten counts. The chain is built from TRBV6-5 and TRBJ1-2; 7 bases are a match to TRBD1. The germline CDR1 and CDR2 sequences are MNHEY and SVGAGI. There are 14 residues in the CDR3. The junction had 11 bases not matched to a gene; V was cut back by 6 bases and J by 7 bases. In DNA, the CDR3 is TGTGCCAGCAGACCAGACAGGGCGGAGGCTGGCTACACCTTC. The encoded protein is CASRPDRAEAGYTF.

This clonotype was seen a few times. This chain connects TRBV14 to TRBJ2-7; D gene unclear. Germline loops: CDR1 SGHDN, CDR2 FVKESK. This CDR3 has 13 amino acids. The germline V and J ends were trimmed by 3 bases and 1 base, with 7 bases remaining between them. The CDR3 sequence is CASSHSRSYEQYF. For the CDR3, the DNA is TGTGCCAGCAGCCATAGCAGATCCTACGAGCAGTACTTC.

This clonotype was detected only a few times. V gene TRBV18 combines with J gene TRBJ1-4; D not certain. Trimming removed 8 bases from V and 4 bases from J, with 11 bases in between. CDR1 KGHSH and CDR2 LQKENI come from the germline V gene. The CDR3 loop spans 13 amino acids. CDR3 sequence reads: CASQGLNNEKLFF. DNA of the CDR3: TGTGCCAGCCAAGGACTGAATAATGAAAAACTGTTTTTT. Supplemented by reference TRBV18 and TRBJ1-4, the full variable domain reads NAGVMQNPRHLVRRRGQEARLRCSPMKGHSHVYWYRQLPEEGLKFMVYLQKENIIDESGMPKERFSAEFPKEGPSILRIQQVVRGDSAAYFCASQGLNNEKLFFGSGTQLSVL.

This clonotype was seen a handful of times. The CDR3 protein is CSVELQGLQTQYF. CDR3 coding DNA: TGCAGCGTTGAACTACAGGGGCTACAGACCCAGTACTTC. This chain links TRBV29-1 with TRBJ2-5, with 7 bases lining up with TRBD1. The CDR3 totals 13 residues. Losses at the gene ends were 2 bases for V and 6 bases for J; bases not matched to a gene: 6. The germline gives CDR1 SQVTM, CDR2 ANQGSEA.

There are many counts of this clonotype. The chain carries TRBV10-3 and TRBJ2-5, with 12 bases aligning to TRBD2. J gave up 11 bases and V 4 bases, and 14 bases lay outside the gene matches. The CDR3 sequence is 16 residues long. The germline gives CDR1 ENHRY, CDR2 SYGVKD. DNA of the CDR3: TGTGCCATCAGTGCCCCGACTAGCGGGGGCCATCCTGAGCAGTACTTC. It encodes CAISAPTSGGHPEQYF.

V and J are TRBV20-1 and TRBJ2-1; D is unresolved. Germline V gene lookup returns CDR1 DFQATT and CDR2 SNEGSKA (reference sequence). Trimming cost V 4 bases and J 4 bases, with 26 bases left between them. The CDR3 length is 18 residues. The CDR3 DNA reads as TGCAGTGCTATCCTCACGCTTGCAACTACACGTGAATACAATGAGCAGTTCTTC. It encodes CSAILTLATTREYNEQFF.

Ten or more counts support this clonotype. This chain links TRBV11-1 with TRBJ2-4; D is possibly TRBD1 (5 bases). There are 16 residues in the CDR3. Per germline, CDR1 SGHAT and CDR2 FQDESV (reference sequence). The V end was cut by 4 bases, the J end by 0 bases, with 13 bases between. CDR3 protein: CASSWGPRLAKNIQYF. CDR3 in DNA: TGTGCCAGCAGCTGGGGCCCCCGACTAGCCAAAAACATTCAGTACTTC.

This clonotype has ten or more counts. The V gene is TRBV4-1, the J gene TRBJ1-2; 7 bases agree with TRBD1. V gave up 2 bases and J gave up 0 bases; unmatched junction bases: 9. The germline V gene has CDR1 MGHRA and CDR2 YSYEKL. CDR3 length: 17 amino acids. CDR3 protein: CASSQLMKTGTNYGYTF. As DNA, the CDR3 is TGCGCCAGCAGCCAACTCATGAAGACAGGGACTAACTATGGCTACACCTTC.

This clonotype has just a few counts. This chain links TRBV4-1 with TRBJ2-7; D is unresolved. CDR1 is MGHRA and CDR2 is YSYEKL in the germline V gene. Trimming pared 3 bases from V and 2 bases from J, leaving 14 bases between. This CDR3 contains 15 residues. The CDR3 nucleotides are TGCGCCAGCAGCCAGCCGACACGGAGTCCCTACGAGCAGTACTTC. This codes for CASSQPTRSPYEQYF.

This clonotype was recorded a few times. The chain links TRBV7-2 to TRBJ1-6; 9 positions match TRBD1. The germline CDR1 and CDR2 sequences are SGHTA and FQGNSA. V shed 8 bases, J shed 0 bases, and the junction held 8 bases outside the gene matches. CDR3 size: 17 residues. This CDR3 is CASLGGTGSSYNSPLHF. CDR3 nucleotide sequence: TGTGCCAGCCTTGGGGGGACAGGGAGCTCCTATAATTCACCCCTCCACTTT.

This clonotype has a handful of counts. The V call is TRBV7-2, the J call TRBJ2-5; tentatively, D is TRBD1 (5 bases). CDR1 and CDR2 (germline): SGHTA, FQGNSA. Trimming took 6 bases from V and 5 from J, leaving 16 bases between them. The CDR3 runs to 14 residues. CDR3: CASSYPQGWETQYF. The CDR3 DNA follows: TGTGCCAGCAGTTATCCTCAGGGTTGGGAGACCCAGTACTTC.

This clonotype has at least ten counts. This chain links TRBV2 with TRBJ2-3; D remains unclear. V lost 6 bases and J 4 bases, leaving 8 bases between the germline ends. Germline CDR1 is SNHLY and CDR2 is FYNNEI. The length of the CDR3 is 12 residues. The DNA for the CDR3 is TGTGCCAGCAGGAACGATGCAGATACGCAGTATTTT. Translating it yields CASRNDADTQYF.

The V call is TRBV28, the J call TRBJ2-7, with D maybe TRBD1 (6 bases). The CDR3 has 14 residues. The ends were cut back, 5 bases at V and 3 bases at J, with 14 bases in the middle. Germline assignment: CDR1 MDHEN and CDR2 SYDVKM. The CDR3 protein is CASSNQGPLYEQYF. In DNA, the CDR3 is TGTGCCAGCAGTAATCAGGGGCCCCTCTACGAGCAGTACTTC. Looking up the rest from reference TRBV28 and TRBJ2-7 gives the full variable domain: DVKVTQSSRYLVKRTGEKVFLECVQDMDHENMFWYRQDPGLGLRLIYFSYDVKMKEKGDIPEGYSVSREKKERFSLILESASTNQTSMYLCASSNQGPLYEQYFGPGTRLTVT.

This clonotype was observed a few times. The CDR3 reads CASSLHRADGYTF. CDR3 coding DNA: TGTGCCAGCAGTTTACACAGGGCGGATGGCTACACCTTC. The genes are TRBV27 and TRBJ1-2, with a tentative D call TRBD1 (6 bases). CDR1 and CDR2 from the germline V gene are MNHEY and SMNVEV (reference sequence). There are 13 residues in the CDR3. Trimming removed 2 bases at V and 6 bases at J, with 10 bases between.

V gene TRBV27 combines with J gene TRBJ1-5, with D hard to call. Per germline, CDR1 MNHEY and CDR2 SMNVEV (reference sequence). V was clipped by 7 bases and J by 5 bases, with 18 bases between them. The CDR3 covers 15 residues. The CDR3 DNA sequence: TGTGCCAGCAAAGCGAGAGGAAAGGTGGATCAGCCCCAGCATTTT. Translated, it gives CASKARGKVDQPQHF.

This clonotype showed up many times. The rearrangement uses TRBV14 and TRBJ1-6; D uncertain. V was trimmed by 1 base and J by 10 bases, leaving 8 bases between them. This CDR3 contains 13 residues. The germline CDR1 and CDR2 sequences are SGHDN and FVKESK. The CDR3 spells CASSQVSGSPLHF. CDR3 in DNA: TGTGCCAGCAGCCAAGTGAGCGGATCACCCCTCCACTTT.

This clonotype was observed a handful of times. CDR3 sequence reads: CSAPVGVRYGYTF. The CDR3 DNA follows: TGCAGTGCTCCAGTGGGGGTTAGGTATGGCTACACCTTC. J is TRBJ1-2 and V is TRBV20-1; D is perhaps TRBD1 (5 bases). Per germline, CDR1 DFQATT and CDR2 SNEGSKA (reference sequence). This CDR3 has 13 residues. V shed 5 bases and J shed 5 bases, with 15 bases lying between them.

This clonotype occurred many times. The gene calls are TRBV5-4 and TRBJ1-2; perhaps TRBD1 as D (6 bases). Germline V gene data show CDR1 as SGHNT and CDR2 as YYREEE (reference sequence). V lost 4 bases to trimming and J lost 6 bases, with 10 bases between them. The CDR3 consists of 12 residues. The CDR3, as DNA: TGTGCCAGCAGCGCTGACAGGCATGGCTACACCTTC. Its translation: CASSADRHGYTF.

In this sample, this clonotype turned up many times. The chain combines TRBV5-1 with TRBJ2-6; D is unresolved. Germline assignment: CDR1 SGHRS and CDR2 YFSETQ. The CDR3 runs 16 residues. V dropped 4 bases and J dropped 0 bases, with 11 bases sitting between them. The CDR3 bases are TGCGCCAGCAGCCTGGACGGTTTCTCTGGGGCCAACGTCCTGACTTTC. Protein: CASSLDGFSGANVLTF.

This clonotype was detected ten times or more. One junction end does not reproduce the germline sequence, and a read error may be involved. This rearrangement joins TRBV5-1 to TRBJ2-5; TRBD2 is a possible D gene (5 bases). The length of the CDR3 is 13 residues. In germline, CDR1 is SGHRS, CDR2 YFSETQ. For the CDR3, the DNA is TGTGCCAGCAGCTTAGAGGGTTCGGAGACCCAGTACTTC. This translates into CASSLEGSETQYF.

The table lists this clonotype with many counts. The rearrangement links TRBV5-6 to TRBJ2-7; D is unresolved. CDR3 length: 14 amino acids. The ends were cut back, 0 bases at V and 2 bases at J, with 9 bases in the middle. Germline CDR1 and CDR2: SGHDT and YYEEEE. The CDR3 DNA follows: TGTGCCAGCAGCTTGGTTAGCCCCACCTACGAGCAGTACTTC. It is translated as CASSLVSPTYEQYF.

In the case of this clonotype: A much larger clonotype is one base distant, so this may be a read error. The J gene is TRBJ2-4, the V gene TRBV7-2; either TRBD1 or TRBD2 may fit D (5 bases each). V lost 4 bases, J lost 15 bases, and 22 bases lay in between. Germline V lookup: CDR1 SGHTA, CDR2 FQGNSA. The CDR3 sequence is 14 residues long. Here the CDR3 reads CASSYGTAFYERYF. CDR3 DNA sequence: TGTGCCAGCAGCTACGGGACGGCGTTTTACGAGCGGTACTTC. Supplemented by reference TRBV7-2 and TRBJ2-4, the full variable domain reads GAGVSQSPSNKVTEKGKDVELRCDPISGHTALYWYRQSLGQGLEFLIYFQGNSAPDKSGLPSDRFSAERTGGSVSTLTIQRTQQEDSAVYLCASSYGTAFYERYFGAGTRLSVL.

The table lists this clonotype with a few counts. The chain couples TRBV5-5 to TRBJ2-3; 7 bases are a match to TRBD2. CDR1 is SGHKS, CDR2 YYEKEE, per germline (reference sequence). This CDR3 is 15 amino acids long. Losses at the gene ends were 4 bases for V and 0 bases for J; bases not matched to a gene: 5. The CDR3 sequence: CASSVGRASTDTQYF. The CDR3 DNA reads TGTGCCAGCAGCGTGGGGAGGGCTAGCACAGATACGCAGTATTTT.